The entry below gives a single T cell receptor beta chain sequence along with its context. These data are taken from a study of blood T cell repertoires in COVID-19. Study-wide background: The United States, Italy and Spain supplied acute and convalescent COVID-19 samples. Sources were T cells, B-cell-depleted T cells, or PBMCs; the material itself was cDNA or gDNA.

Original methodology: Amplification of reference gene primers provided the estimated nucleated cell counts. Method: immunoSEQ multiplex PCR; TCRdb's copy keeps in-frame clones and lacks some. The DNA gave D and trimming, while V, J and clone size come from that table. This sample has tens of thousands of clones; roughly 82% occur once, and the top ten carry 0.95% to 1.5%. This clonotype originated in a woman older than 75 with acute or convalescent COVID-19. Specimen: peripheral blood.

CDR3 in amino acids: CASSPRDRGYGYTF. The CDR3 coding sequence is TGTGCCAGCAGTCCTCGGGACAGGGGATATGGCTACACCTTC. This chain joins TRBV28 and TRBJ1-2, with 10 bases lining up with TRBD1. The CDR3 totals 14 residues. Trimming took 5 bases from V and 5 from J; bases not matched to a gene: 5. Germline assignment: CDR1 MDHEN and CDR2 SYDVKM.